This TCR beta chain was recorded in a study of blood T cell repertoires in COVID-19. Study-level information: Acute and convalescent COVID-19 specimens originated in the United States, Italy and Spain.

The CDR3 spans 14 residues. V shed 6 bases and J 2 bases; nucleotides not matched to a gene: 6. Germline V CDR1 and CDR2: ENHRY, SYGVKD. Under the authors' procedure: Estimated nucleated cell counts came from reference gene primer amplification. TCRdb's copy holds only in-frame clones and misses some; the assay was immunoSEQ multiplex PCR. The D gene and trimming were derived from the DNA, and the V and J assignments and clone size from that table. Of a few hundred thousand clones listed, around 85% were seen once; the top ten hold 2.5%. The receptor was isolated from a woman in her forties or fifties who had recovered from COVID-19. Sequencing was done on a sample of PBMCs or T cells enriched from blood (not recorded which). This sequence joins TRBV10-3 and TRBJ1-2; 7 nucleotides align to TRBD1. Here the CDR3 reads CAISQTGRNYGYTF. CDR3 bases: TGTGCCATCAGCCAGACAGGGAGAAACTATGGCTACACCTTC.